The T cell receptor beta chain described here comes from a study of CD8+CD57+ T cells in acquired aplastic anemia. Regarding the study as a whole: The number of CD8+ CDR3 sequences shared by patients and controls was twenty-nine.

About this clonotype: What it binds is not known. One end of the junction fails to match germline, which may point to a read error.

Only patients with CD8+CD57+ cell expansion on flow cytometry were chosen for sequencing. Patients had undergone no therapy by the time their blood was sampled. CDR3 and TCR beta VDJ profiling relied on a genomic DNA template. TCRdb re-analysed the reads in MiXCR, keeping a single row per CDR3 protein. Of around 170,000 distinct CDR3 sequences in the sample, around 45% were seen once. The TCR sequence derives from a human donor with aplastic anemia. Input material: sorted CD4+, CD8+, or CD8+CD57+ T cells (not recorded which) from PBMCs.

The CDR3 here is CVSSPRAGGYTF. CDR3 nucleotides: TGCGTCAGCAGCCCGCGGGCAGGGGGCTACACCTTC. This sequence joins TRBV7-9 and TRBJ1-2; a possible D gene is TRBD1 (5 bases). Germline lookup yields CDR1 SEHNR and CDR2 FQNEAQ (reference sequence). This CDR3 region has 12 residues. Based on the CDR3 plus reference TRBV7-9 and TRBJ1-2, the full variable domain is DTGVSQNPRHKITKRGQNVTFRCDPISEHNRLYWYRQTLGQGPEFLTYFQNEAQLEKSRLLSDRFSAERPKGSFSTLEIQRTEQGDSAMYLCVSSPRAGGYTFGSGTRLTVV.